The source of this TCR beta chain is a study of blood T cell repertoires in COVID-19. Germline V CDR1 and CDR2: PRHDT, FYEKMQ (reference sequence). The CDR3 is 14 amino acids. The V end was cut by 5 bases, the J end by 2 bases, with 13 bases between. Clones were sequenced by immunoSEQ multiplex PCR, and TCRdb holds only the in-frame ones, with some missing. The sample has roughly 120,000 clones; approximately 87% are singletons. The J gene is TRBJ2-7, the V gene TRBV13; D unresolved. The TCR originated in a woman in her forties or fifties with acute or convalescent COVID-19. What was sequenced was peripheral blood. The CDR3, as DNA: TGTGCCAGCAGCCCTAGTCGCGTTGCCTACGAGCAGTACTTC. It codes for CASSPSRVAYEQYF.